This T cell receptor beta chain was identified during a study of human T cells and chemical hapten exposure. The study used a library that attached unique molecular identifiers to individual cDNA molecules. In the original workflow: Over 95,000 TCRs per sample was the median, with a range of roughly 23,224 to 690,600. A single record per CDR3 protein comes from TCRdb applying MiXCR to the reads. In this record, the V and J calls reflect TCRdb's handling and not the investigators' own analysis. The table has several hundred distinct CDR3 sequences, about 75% seen once. It was unfractionated whole blood from which total RNA was extracted. Looked up from germline, CDR1 is SQVTM and CDR2 is ANQGSEA. Deletions cut 7 bases from V and 6 bases from J, with 19 bases between. This CDR3 is built from 14 residues. This clonotype was seen more than once but under ten times.

V usage is TRBV29-1 and J usage is TRBJ1-3, with D perhaps TRBD1 (6 bases). Source material: whole blood. The receptor's source is a human donor with alopecia, or a healthy volunteer (not recorded which). Some clones in this sample may be carry-over from other donors' samples. This table probably holds off-target reads from a library built for another chain. CDR3 bases: TGCAGCGCCGGTGGGGGGGCGACGGAAAACACCATATATTTT. It yields the protein CSAGGGATENTIYF.